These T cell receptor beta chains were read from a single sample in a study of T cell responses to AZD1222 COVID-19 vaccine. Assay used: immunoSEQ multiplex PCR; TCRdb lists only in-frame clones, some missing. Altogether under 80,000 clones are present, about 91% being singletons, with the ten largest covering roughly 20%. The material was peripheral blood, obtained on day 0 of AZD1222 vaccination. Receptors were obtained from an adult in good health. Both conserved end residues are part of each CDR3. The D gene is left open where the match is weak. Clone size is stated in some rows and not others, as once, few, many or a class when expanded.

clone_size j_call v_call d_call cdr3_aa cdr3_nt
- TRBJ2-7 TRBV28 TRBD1 CASRGQGEDEQYF TGTGCCAGCAGGGGACAGGGGGAGGACGAGCAGTACTTC
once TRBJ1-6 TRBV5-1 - CASRAGQSSYNSPLHF TGCGCCAGCAGAGCGGGTCAGAGCTCCTATAATTCACCCCTCCACTTT
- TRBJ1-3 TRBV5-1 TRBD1 CASSLLGQGAGNTIYF TGCGCCAGCAGCTTGCTTGGACAGGGGGCTGGAAACACCATATATTTT
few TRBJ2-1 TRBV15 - CATSRDREYVPEQFF TGTGCCACCAGCAGAGATAGGGAGTACGTTCCTGAGCAGTTCTTC
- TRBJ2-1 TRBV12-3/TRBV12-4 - CASSLAGGYEQFF TGTGCCAGCAGTTTAGCGGGAGGATATGAGCAGTTCTTC
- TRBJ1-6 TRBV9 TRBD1 CASNPRGQGGSPLHF TGTGCCAGCAACCCCCGGGGACAGGGAGGGTCACCCCTCCACTTT
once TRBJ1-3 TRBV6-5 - CASKAGSGNTIYF TGTGCCAGCAAAGCAGGGTCTGGAAACACCATATATTTT
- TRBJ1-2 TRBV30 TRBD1 CAWSVGQGADGYTF TGTGCCTGGAGTGTAGGACAGGGGGCTGATGGCTACACCTTC
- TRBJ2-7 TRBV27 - CASSLSARAWEQYF TGTGCCAGCAGTTTATCGGCGAGGGCCTGGGAGCAGTACTTC
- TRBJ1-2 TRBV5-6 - CASSGWDGKVGGYTF TGTGCCAGCAGCGGGTGGGACGGGAAGGTTGGTGGCTACACCTTC
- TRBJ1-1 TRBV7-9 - CASSSTPGHSSSTEAFF TGTGCCAGCAGCTCTACCCCGGGACACTCATCGAGCACTGAAGCTTTCTTT
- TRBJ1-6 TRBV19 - CASSTGEVRDSPLHF TGTGCCAGTAGTACCGGGGAGGTGCGTGATTCACCCCTCCACTTT
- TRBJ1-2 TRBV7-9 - CASSLVAEDYGYTF TGTGCCAGCAGCTTAGTCGCGGAGGACTATGGCTACACCTTC
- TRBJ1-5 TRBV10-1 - CASSPWGGYSNQPQHF TGCGCCAGCAGCCCTTGGGGAGGGTATAGCAATCAGCCCCAGCATTTT
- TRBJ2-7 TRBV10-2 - CASRGTQTYEQYF TGCGCCAGCAGGGGGACTCAGACCTACGAGCAGTACTTC
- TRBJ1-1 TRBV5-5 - CASSGGTNTEAFF TGTGCCAGCAGCGGAGGGACAAACACTGAAGCTTTCTTT
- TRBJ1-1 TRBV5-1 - CASSNLPGRNTEAFF TGCGCCAGCAGCAACTTACCCGGGAGGAACACTGAAGCTTTCTTT
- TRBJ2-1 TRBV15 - CATSRPSSYNEQFF TGTGCCACCAGCAGGCCCAGCTCCTACAATGAGCAGTTCTTC
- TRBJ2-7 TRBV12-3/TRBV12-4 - CASSQRYRGEQYF TGTGCCAGCAGCCAGAGATACAGAGGCGAGCAGTACTTC
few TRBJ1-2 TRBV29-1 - CSAIPQTDYYGYTF TGCAGCGCCATCCCTCAGACAGACTACTATGGCTACACCTTC